The 27 T cell receptor beta chains in this list originate from one sample, sequenced in a study of PD-L1 blockade in urothelial cancer. TCRdb keeps only in-frame clones here, not all; method: immunoSEQ multiplex PCR. The sample holds 100,000 to 150,000 clones, roughly 86% seen once. Time point meaning: peripheral blood 6 weeks after treatment start. Sequencing used PBMCs, obtained around atezolizumab (anti-PD-L1) treatment. Source of these receptors: a man aged 45 to 65 with urothelial cancer.

The rearrangement uses TRBV10-3 and TRBJ2-3; D ambiguous. V lost 3 bases and J lost 6, with 4 bases in between. In germline, CDR1 is ENHRY, CDR2 SYGVKD. CDR3 size: 11 residues. The CDR3 spells CAISERDTQYF. In DNA, the CDR3 is TGTGCCATCAGTGAACGGGATACGCAGTATTTT.

This chain links TRBV6-1 with TRBJ2-7; 8 bases fit TRBD2. V trimming: 1 base; J trimming: 3 bases; junction bases outside the gene matches: 8. Germline V CDR1 and CDR2: MNHNS, SASEGT. This CDR3 region has 16 residues. The CDR3 nucleotides are TGTGCCAGCAGTGAAGGGGGGGGACTAGGGGACTACGAGCAGTACTTC. Translation: CASSEGGGLGDYEQYF.

This sequence joins TRBV7-9 and TRBJ1-6; D remains ambiguous. The length of the CDR3 is 15 residues. The V end was cut by 1 base, the J end by 9 bases, with 13 bases between. The germline CDR1 and CDR2 sequences are SEHNR and FQNEAQ (reference sequence). This chain's CDR3 is CASSLDPGLGSPLHF. CDR3 nucleotides: TGTGCCAGCAGCTTAGACCCAGGTTTGGGTTCACCCCTCCACTTT.

The chain couples TRBV6-4 to TRBJ2-3, with D maybe TRBD2 (6 bases). Trimming left V 2 bases short and J 1 base short, with 13 bases between. Looked up from germline, CDR1 is MRHNA and CDR2 is SNTAGT. This CDR3 is 16 amino acids long. The CDR3 loop reads CASSDRSGSGTDTQYF. CDR3 bases: TGTGCCAGCAGTGACAGAAGCGGGTCTGGCACAGATACGCAGTATTTT.

This sequence joins TRBV7-6 and TRBJ2-6, with a possible D match to TRBD2 (6 bases). V shed 10 bases and J shed 0 bases, with 13 bases lying between them. CDR1 and CDR2 (germline): SGHVS, FNYEAQ. The CDR3 contains 15 residues. The CDR3 protein is CATPEGPSGANVLTF. CDR3 nucleotides: TGTGCCACCCCGGAGGGCCCCTCTGGGGCCAACGTCCTGACTTTC. Based on the CDR3 plus reference TRBV7-6 and TRBJ2-6, the full variable domain is GAGVSQSPRYKVTKRGQDVALRCDPISGHVSLYWYRQALGQGPEFLTYFNYEAQQDKSGLPNDRFSAERPEGSISTLTIQRTEQRDSAMYRCATPEGPSGANVLTFGAGSRLTVL.

This clone was seen more than once but under ten times. The V gene is TRBV7-2, the J gene TRBJ2-5; 9 positions match TRBD2. Germline CDR1 reads SGHTA; CDR2 reads FQGNSA. The CDR3 spans 16 residues. Trimming removed 6 bases from V and 3 bases from J; junction bases left unmatched: 11. This CDR3 reads CASSSRAGGPKETQYF. CDR3 coding DNA: TGTGCCAGCAGTTCAAGGGCGGGAGGGCCGAAAGAGACCCAGTACTTC. Drawing the rest from reference TRBV7-2 and TRBJ2-5, the complete variable domain is GAGVSQSPSNKVTEKGKDVELRCDPISGHTALYWYRQSLGQGLEFLIYFQGNSAPDKSGLPSDRFSAERTGGSVSTLTIQRTQQEDSAVYLCASSSRAGGPKETQYFGPGTRLLVL.

In DNA form, the CDR3 reads TGTGCCAGCAGCGGAAGCGGGACGTACAATGAGCAGTTCTTC. Encoded protein: CASSGSGTYNEQFF. The genes are TRBV9 and TRBJ2-1, with 7 bases aligning to TRBD2. The CDR3 loop spans 14 amino acids. In germline, CDR1 is SGDLS, CDR2 YYNGEE. V was pared by 3 bases and J by 4 bases, with 4 bases of the junction left unmatched.

This clone came up a few times. This chain connects TRBV4-2 to TRBJ2-2, with TRBD2 matching 10 bases. CDR1 LGHNA and CDR2 YNFKEQ come from the germline V gene. Trimming removed 0 bases from V and 4 bases from J; junction bases left unmatched: 8. There are 18 residues in the CDR3. The CDR3: CASSQDWPSGSGTGELFF. CDR3 bases: TGTGCCAGCAGCCAAGATTGGCCTAGCGGGAGCGGCACCGGGGAGCTGTTTTTT.

The chain joins TRBV7-9 to TRBJ2-3, with 11 bases aligning to TRBD2. The V and J ends lost 5 bases and 5 bases, in that order; junction bases with no gene match: 9. The germline CDR1 and CDR2 sequences are SEHNR and FQNEAQ (reference sequence). CDR3 size: 16 residues. Here the CDR3 DNA reads TGTGCCAGCAGCCTCGTACTAGCGGGAGTGGTAGATACGCAGTATTTT. It yields the protein CASSLVLAGVVDTQYF.

The rearrangement uses TRBV6-6 and TRBJ2-7; D gene uncertain. V was trimmed by 2 bases and J by 1 base, leaving 6 bases between them. CDR3 length: 13 residues. In germline, CDR1 is MNHNY, CDR2 SVGAGI (reference sequence). The CDR3 is CASSYGLSYEQYF. In DNA form, the CDR3 reads TGTGCCAGCAGTTACGGGCTGTCCTACGAGCAGTACTTC.

CDR3 protein: CASSVQGSGWAQYF. The CDR3 bases are TGTGCCAGCAGCGTTCAGGGGTCCGGGTGGGCCCAGTACTTC. V is TRBV9 and J is TRBJ2-5, with D possibly matching TRBD1 (6 bases). CDR1 and CDR2 from the germline V gene are SGDLS and YYNGEE. The CDR3 has 14 amino acids. Trimming took off 2 bases at V and 9 bases at J, with 17 bases between the two ends.

The chain links TRBV18 to TRBJ1-5; D is possibly TRBD1 (5 bases). The CDR3 covers 14 residues. Germline-derived CDR1 and CDR2 are KGHSH and LQKENI. V gave up 5 bases and J gave up 4 bases, with 12 bases separating them. The chain's CDR3 is CASSEGLQNQPQHF. CDR3 coding DNA: TGTGCCAGCTCAGAGGGACTGCAAAATCAGCCCCAGCATTTT.

The chain has TRBV11-2 and TRBJ1-2, with TRBD1 identical over 12 bases. Trimming cost V 5 bases and J 4 bases; bases outside gene matches: 2. The V gene's germline CDR1 is SGHAT and CDR2 FQNNGV. This CDR3 has 14 residues. CDR3 nucleotide sequence: TGTGCCAGCAGCGGGACAGGGGGCGGCTATGGCTACACCTTC. Translated: CASSGTGGGYGYTF.

This sequence joins TRBV7-9 and TRBJ1-4; D gene unclear. CDR1 SEHNR and CDR2 FQNEAQ come from the germline V gene (reference sequence). V was cut by 5 bases and J by 4 bases, with 14 bases left in between. The CDR3 runs 15 residues. This CDR3 reads CASSPGSISNEKLFF. The CDR3 nucleotides read TGTGCCAGCAGCCCCGGGTCGATCAGTAATGAAAAACTGTTTTTT.

The J gene is TRBJ2-1, the V gene TRBV9; 9 nucleotides agree with TRBD2. Germline assignment: CDR1 SGDLS and CDR2 YYNGEE. The junction had 17 bases not matched to a gene; V was cut back by 1 base and J by 6 bases. This CDR3 spans 19 amino acids. CDR3 in amino acids: CASSVRSGEVAGDGNEQFF. The CDR3 nucleotides are TGTGCCAGCAGCGTAAGGTCGGGGGAAGTAGCGGGAGACGGCAATGAGCAGTTCTTC.

The V call is TRBV6-1, the J call TRBJ1-3, with D unresolved. Germline V lookup: CDR1 MNHNS, CDR2 SASEGT. The CDR3 runs 13 residues. V shed 6 bases and J shed 8 bases, with 14 bases lying between them. CDR3 amino acids: CASSRPQADTIYF. The CDR3 region has the DNA TGTGCCAGCAGCCGACCCCAGGCCGACACCATATATTTT.

The CDR3: CASSLVIRARGNEQFF. The CDR3 DNA reads as TGTGCCAGCAGCTTAGTGATCAGGGCACGCGGTAATGAGCAGTTCTTC. The V and J genes are TRBV7-2 and TRBJ2-1; D is perhaps TRBD1 (5 bases). Germline V CDR1 and CDR2: SGHTA, FQGNSA. The CDR3 contains 16 residues. Trimming shortened V by 1 base and J by 7 bases, and 17 bases separated the two germline ends.

The chain combines TRBV19 with TRBJ1-1; D is ambiguous. From germline, CDR1 is LNHDA and CDR2 SQIVND (reference sequence). The length of the CDR3 is 13 residues. V shed 7 bases and J shed 5 bases, with 14 bases lying between them. The CDR3 DNA reads as TGTGCCAGTAAAAAAAAGAGGGAAACTGAAGCTTTCTTT. It translates to CASKKKRETEAFF.

The chain links TRBV7-6 to TRBJ2-7; TRBD1 is a possible D gene (6 bases). Between the trimmed V and J ends, which lost 5 bases and 7 bases, there was a span of 21 bases. The CDR3 has 15 residues. The germline gives CDR1 SGHVS, CDR2 FNYEAQ. CDR3 loop: CASSPWPRGLKEQYF. Written as DNA, the CDR3 is TGTGCCAGCAGCCCCTGGCCCAGGGGTCTAAAAGAGCAGTACTTC.

The V and J genes are TRBV28 and TRBJ2-7; 9 bases are shared with TRBD2. V was clipped by 2 bases and J by 3 bases; unmatched bases: 2. The V gene's germline CDR1 is MDHEN and CDR2 SYDVKM. This CDR3 is 14 amino acids long. The chain's CDR3 is CASSLLAGSYEQYF. DNA of the CDR3: TGTGCCAGCAGTTTACTAGCGGGGAGCTACGAGCAGTACTTC.

The chain employs TRBV6-1 and TRBJ2-1; 7 bases match TRBD2. The length of the CDR3 is 14 residues. V lost 1 base, J lost 6 bases, and 3 bases stayed unmatched. Germline lookup yields CDR1 MNHNS and CDR2 SASEGT. The CDR3 spells CASSEVTSINEQFF. The CDR3 nucleotides read TGTGCCAGCAGTGAAGTGACTAGCATCAATGAGCAGTTCTTC.

The chain combines TRBV18 with TRBJ2-7; the match to TRBD1 covers 7 bases. CDR3 size: 14 residues. The V gene end was trimmed by 3 bases and the J gene end by 1 base; junction bases not matched to a gene: 3. Germline lookup yields CDR1 KGHSH and CDR2 LQKENI. CDR3 protein: CASSPGDRSYEQYF. CDR3 DNA sequence: TGTGCCAGCTCACCGGGGGACAGATCCTACGAGCAGTACTTC.

The CDR3 nucleotides are TGCGCCAGCAGCTTTTCGGGGGGGCTCTCCGGCTACGAGCAGTACTTC. Translating it yields CASSFSGGLSGYEQYF. The chain links TRBV5-1 to TRBJ2-7; TRBD2 matches at 8 bases. Trimming removed 2 bases from V and 3 bases from J; junction bases left unmatched: 10. Per germline, CDR1 SGHRS and CDR2 YFSETQ. CDR3 length equals 16 residues.

The gene calls are TRBV6-1 and TRBJ2-5; 10 nucleotides line up with TRBD2. V gave up 4 bases and J gave up 1 base; unmatched junction bases: 9. This CDR3 has 17 amino acids. The germline V gene has CDR1 MNHNS and CDR2 SASEGT. CDR3 sequence reads: CASSAGWTSGSQETQYF. Written as DNA, the CDR3 is TGTGCCAGCAGTGCGGGCTGGACTAGCGGATCCCAAGAGACCCAGTACTTC.

The rearrangement uses TRBV30 and TRBJ2-1; possibly TRBD2 for D (6 bases). Trimming took 3 bases from V and 6 from J, leaving 18 bases between them. The CDR3 covers 15 residues. In germline, CDR1 is GTSNPN, CDR2 SVGIG (reference sequence). Here the CDR3 reads CAWSEGLNAGNEQFF. The DNA for the CDR3 is TGTGCCTGGAGCGAGGGACTGAACGCGGGCAATGAGCAGTTCTTC. The complete variable domain, with remaining parts taken from reference TRBV30 and TRBJ2-1, reads SQTIHQWPATLVQPVGSPLSLECTVEGTSNPNLYWYRQAAGRGLQLLFYSVGIGQISSEVPQNLSASRPQDRQFILSSKKLLLSDSGFYLCAWSEGLNAGNEQFFGPGTRLTVL.

CDR3 residues: CASSRQAGGSSYNEQFF. The CDR3 bases are TGTGCCAGCAGTCGACAGGCTGGCGGGAGCTCCTACAATGAGCAGTTCTTC. The chain has TRBV6-4 and TRBJ2-1, with D maybe TRBD2 (7 bases). CDR1 and CDR2 (germline): MRHNA, SNTAGT. The CDR3 loop spans 17 amino acids. Between the trimmed V and J ends, which lost 5 bases and 0 bases, there was a span of 17 bases.

The V and J genes are TRBV6-5 and TRBJ1-6; 8 bases match TRBD1. The germline CDR1 and CDR2 sequences are MNHEY and SVGAGI. V lost 2 bases, J lost 10 bases, and 10 bases stayed unmatched. There are 16 residues in the CDR3. CDR3: CASSYRQTGVGSPLHF. The DNA of the CDR3 is TGTGCCAGCAGTTACCGGCAGACAGGGGTTGGGTCACCCCTCCACTTT.